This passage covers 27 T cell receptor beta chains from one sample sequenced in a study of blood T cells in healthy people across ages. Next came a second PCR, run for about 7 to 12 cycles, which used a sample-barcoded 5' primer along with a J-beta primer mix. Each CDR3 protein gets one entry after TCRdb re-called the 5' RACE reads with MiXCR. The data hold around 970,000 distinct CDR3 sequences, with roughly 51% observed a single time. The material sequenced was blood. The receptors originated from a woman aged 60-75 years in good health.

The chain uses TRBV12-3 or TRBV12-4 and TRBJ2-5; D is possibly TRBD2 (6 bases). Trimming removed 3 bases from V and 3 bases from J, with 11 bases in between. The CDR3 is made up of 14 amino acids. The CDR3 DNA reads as TGTGCCAGCAGTTTTGGGGGGATCGAAGAGACCCAGTACTTC. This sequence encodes CASSFGGIEETQYF.

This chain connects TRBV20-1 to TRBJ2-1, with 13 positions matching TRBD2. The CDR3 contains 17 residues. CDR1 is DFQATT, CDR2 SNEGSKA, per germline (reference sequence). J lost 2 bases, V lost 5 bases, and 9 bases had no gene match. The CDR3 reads CSAPRTSGRGAYNEQFF. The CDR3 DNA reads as TGCAGTGCTCCTCGGACTAGCGGGAGAGGGGCCTACAATGAGCAGTTCTTC.

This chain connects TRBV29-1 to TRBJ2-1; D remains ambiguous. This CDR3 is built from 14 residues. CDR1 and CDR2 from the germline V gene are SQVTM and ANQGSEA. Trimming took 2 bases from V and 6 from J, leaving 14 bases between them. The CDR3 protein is CSVELRLVRNEQFF. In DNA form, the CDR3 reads TGCAGCGTTGAATTGCGCCTAGTGCGCAATGAGCAGTTCTTC.

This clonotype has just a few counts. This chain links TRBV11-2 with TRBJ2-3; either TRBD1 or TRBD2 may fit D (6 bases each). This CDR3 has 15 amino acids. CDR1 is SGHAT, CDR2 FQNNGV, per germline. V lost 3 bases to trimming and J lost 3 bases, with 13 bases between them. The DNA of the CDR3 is TGTGCCAGCAGCTTCGACCAGGGGAGGACAGATACGCAGTATTTT. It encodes CASSFDQGRTDTQYF.

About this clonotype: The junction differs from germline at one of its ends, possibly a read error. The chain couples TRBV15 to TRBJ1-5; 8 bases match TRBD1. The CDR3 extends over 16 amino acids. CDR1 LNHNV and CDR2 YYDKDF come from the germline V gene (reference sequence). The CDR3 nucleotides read TGTGCCACCAGCGCTAAGGGACAGGCGAGCAATCGGCCCCAGCATTTT. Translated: CATSAKGQASNRPQHF.

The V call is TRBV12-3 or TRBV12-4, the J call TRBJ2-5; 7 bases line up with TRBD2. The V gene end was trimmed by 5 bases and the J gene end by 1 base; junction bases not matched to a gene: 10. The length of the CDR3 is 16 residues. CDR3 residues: CASSPRGAGFQETQYF. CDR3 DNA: TGTGCCAGCAGTCCCCGGGGAGCGGGATTCCAAGAGACCCAGTACTTC.

The CDR3 DNA sequence: TGTGCCAGCAGTGAATCGGCTGGGACAGAGGGCCAAGAGACCCAGTACTTC. Translating gives CASSESAGTEGQETQYF. This chain uses TRBV25-1 with TRBJ2-5; TRBD1 agrees at 7 bases. V was pared by 1 base and J by 1 base, with 9 bases of the junction left unmatched. Per germline, CDR1 MGHDK and CDR2 SYGVNS. The CDR3 covers 17 residues.

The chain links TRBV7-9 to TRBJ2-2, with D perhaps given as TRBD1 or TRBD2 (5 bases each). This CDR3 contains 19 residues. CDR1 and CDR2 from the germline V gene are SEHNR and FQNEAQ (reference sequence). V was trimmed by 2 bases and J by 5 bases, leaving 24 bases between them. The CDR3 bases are TGTGCCAGCAGCTTAACCCTACTTGGGGGTGAGGGGAGAACCGGGGAGCTGTTTTTT. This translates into CASSLTLLGGEGRTGELFF.

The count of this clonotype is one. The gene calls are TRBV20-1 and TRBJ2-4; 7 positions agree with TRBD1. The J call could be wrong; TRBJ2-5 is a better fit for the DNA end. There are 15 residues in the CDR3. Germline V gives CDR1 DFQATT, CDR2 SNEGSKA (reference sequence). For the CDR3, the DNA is TGCAGTGCTTTTGAGACAGGGAGAGTACAAGAGACCCAGTACTTC. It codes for CSAFETGRVQETQYF.

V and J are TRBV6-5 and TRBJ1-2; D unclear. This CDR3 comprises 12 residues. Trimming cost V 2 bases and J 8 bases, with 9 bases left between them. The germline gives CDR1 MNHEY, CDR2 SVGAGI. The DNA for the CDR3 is TGTGCCAGCAGTTACGGTTCCGGGGGCTACACCTTC. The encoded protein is CASSYGSGGYTF.

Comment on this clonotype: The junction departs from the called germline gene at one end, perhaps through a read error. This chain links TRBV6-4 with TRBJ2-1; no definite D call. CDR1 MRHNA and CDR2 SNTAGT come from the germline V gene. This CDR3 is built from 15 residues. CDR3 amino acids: CAGSVRGNSYNEQFF. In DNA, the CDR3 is TGTGCCGGCAGTGTTCGCGGTAATTCCTACAATGAGCAGTTCTTC.

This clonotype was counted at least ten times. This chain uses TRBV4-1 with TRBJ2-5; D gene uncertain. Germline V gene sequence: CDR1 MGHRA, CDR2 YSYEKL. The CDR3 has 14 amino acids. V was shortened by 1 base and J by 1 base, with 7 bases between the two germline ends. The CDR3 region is CASSQVQIQETQYF. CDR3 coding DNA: TGCGCCAGCAGCCAAGTCCAAATCCAAGAGACCCAGTACTTC.

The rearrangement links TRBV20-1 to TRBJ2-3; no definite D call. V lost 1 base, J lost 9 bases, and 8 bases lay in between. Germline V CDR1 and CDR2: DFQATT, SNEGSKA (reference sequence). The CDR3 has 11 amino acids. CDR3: CSARVGSTQYF. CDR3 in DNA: TGCAGTGCTAGAGTGGGATCAACGCAGTATTTT.

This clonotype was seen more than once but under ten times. The CDR3 nucleotides read TGTGCCAGCAGGCCTGCAACTAATGAAAAACTGTTTTTT. Amino acids: CASRPATNEKLFF. The chain couples TRBV6-1 to TRBJ1-4; D is undetermined. The germline V and J ends were trimmed by 6 bases and 0 bases, with 5 bases remaining between them. Per the germline V gene, CDR1 is MNHNS and CDR2 is SASEGT. This CDR3 region has 13 residues.

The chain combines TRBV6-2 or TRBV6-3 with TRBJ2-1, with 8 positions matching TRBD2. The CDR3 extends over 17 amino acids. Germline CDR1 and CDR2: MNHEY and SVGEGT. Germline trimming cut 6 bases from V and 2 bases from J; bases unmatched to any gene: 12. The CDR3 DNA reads TGTGCCAGCAGCCGAGGGGCGTATAGCGGGACCTACAATGAGCAGTTCTTC. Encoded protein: CASSRGAYSGTYNEQFF.

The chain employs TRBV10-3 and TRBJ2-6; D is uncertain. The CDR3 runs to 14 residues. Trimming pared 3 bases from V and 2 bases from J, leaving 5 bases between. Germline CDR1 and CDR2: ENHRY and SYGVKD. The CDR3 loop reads CAISDGAGANVLTF. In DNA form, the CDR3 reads TGTGCCATCAGTGATGGGGCTGGGGCCAACGTCCTGACTTTC.

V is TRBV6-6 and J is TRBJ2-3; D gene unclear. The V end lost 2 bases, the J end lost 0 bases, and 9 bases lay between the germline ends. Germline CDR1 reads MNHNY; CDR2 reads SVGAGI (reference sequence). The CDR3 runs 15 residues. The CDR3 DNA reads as TGTGCCAGCAGTTACGCTGGCGCAAGCACAGATACGCAGTATTTT. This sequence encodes CASSYAGASTDTQYF.

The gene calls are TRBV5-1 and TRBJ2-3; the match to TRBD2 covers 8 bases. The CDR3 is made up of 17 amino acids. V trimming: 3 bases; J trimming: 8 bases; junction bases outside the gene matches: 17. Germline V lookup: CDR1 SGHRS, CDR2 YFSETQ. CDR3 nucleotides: TGCGCCAGCAGCTCACGGACTAGCAGTCTTCCGGAGGGTACGCAGTATTTT. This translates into CASSSRTSSLPEGTQYF.

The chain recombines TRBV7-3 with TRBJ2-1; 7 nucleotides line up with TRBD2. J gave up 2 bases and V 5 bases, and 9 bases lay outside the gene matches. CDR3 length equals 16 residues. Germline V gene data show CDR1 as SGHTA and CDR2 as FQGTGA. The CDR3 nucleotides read TGTGCCAGCAGCCCCTCCGCTGGGAGGGCCTACAATGAGCAGTTCTTC. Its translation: CASSPSAGRAYNEQFF. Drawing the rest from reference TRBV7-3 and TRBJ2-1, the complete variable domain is GAGVSQTPSNKVTEKGKYVELRCDPISGHTALYWYRQSLGQGPEFLIYFQGTGAADDSGLPNDRFFAVRPEGSVSTLKIQRTERGDSAVYLCASSPSAGRAYNEQFFGPGTRLTVL.

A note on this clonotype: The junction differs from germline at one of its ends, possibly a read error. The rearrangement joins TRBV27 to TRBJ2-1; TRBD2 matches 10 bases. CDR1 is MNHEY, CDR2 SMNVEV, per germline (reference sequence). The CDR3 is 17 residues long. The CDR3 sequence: CASRKRTSGDTYKEQFF. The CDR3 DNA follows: TGTGCCAGCAGAAAACGGACTAGCGGCGACACCTACAAGGAGCAGTTCTTC.

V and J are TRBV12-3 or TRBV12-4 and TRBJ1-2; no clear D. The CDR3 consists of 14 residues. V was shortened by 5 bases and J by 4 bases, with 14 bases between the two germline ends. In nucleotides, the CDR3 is TGTGCCAGCAGTGTTAAGGGATACGGCTATGGCTACACCTTC. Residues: CASSVKGYGYGYTF.

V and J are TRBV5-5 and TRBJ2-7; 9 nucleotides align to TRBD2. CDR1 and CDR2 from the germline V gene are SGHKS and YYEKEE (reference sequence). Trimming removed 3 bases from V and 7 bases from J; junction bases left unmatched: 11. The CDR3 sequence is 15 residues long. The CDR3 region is CASSWAAGGPSEQYF. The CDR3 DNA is TGTGCCAGCAGCTGGGCCGCGGGAGGGCCGAGTGAGCAGTACTTC.

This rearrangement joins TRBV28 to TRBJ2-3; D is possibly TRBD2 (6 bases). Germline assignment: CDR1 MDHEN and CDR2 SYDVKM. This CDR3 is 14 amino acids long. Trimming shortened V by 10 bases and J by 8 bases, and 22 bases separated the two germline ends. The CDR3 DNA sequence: TGTGCCACCAGACTCAGCGGAGCCGGGGGTACGCAGTATTTT. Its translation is CATRLSGAGGTQYF.

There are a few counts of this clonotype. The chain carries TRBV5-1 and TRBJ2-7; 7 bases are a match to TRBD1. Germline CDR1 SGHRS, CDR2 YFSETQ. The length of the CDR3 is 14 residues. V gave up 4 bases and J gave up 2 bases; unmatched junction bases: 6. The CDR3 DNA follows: TGCGCCAGCAGCGGGGGACAGACTGCCTACGAGCAGTACTTC. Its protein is CASSGGQTAYEQYF.

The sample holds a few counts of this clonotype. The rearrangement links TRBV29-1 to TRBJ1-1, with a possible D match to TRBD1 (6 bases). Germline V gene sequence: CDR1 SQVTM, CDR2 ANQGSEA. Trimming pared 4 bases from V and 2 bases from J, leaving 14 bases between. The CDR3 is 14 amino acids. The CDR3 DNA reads TGCAGCGTTGTACCCGGGACACCTAACACTGAAGCTTTCTTT. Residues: CSVVPGTPNTEAFF.

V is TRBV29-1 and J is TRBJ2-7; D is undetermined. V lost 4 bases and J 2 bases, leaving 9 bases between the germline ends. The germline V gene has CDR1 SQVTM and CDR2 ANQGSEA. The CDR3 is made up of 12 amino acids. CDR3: CSVGTETYEQYF. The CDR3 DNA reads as TGCAGCGTTGGGACCGAGACCTACGAGCAGTACTTC.

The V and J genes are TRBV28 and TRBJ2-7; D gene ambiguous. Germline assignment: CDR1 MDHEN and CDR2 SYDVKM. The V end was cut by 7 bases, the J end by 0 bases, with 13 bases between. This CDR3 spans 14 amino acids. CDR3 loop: CASINSANSYEQYF. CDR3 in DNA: TGTGCCAGCATCAATTCGGCCAACTCCTACGAGCAGTACTTC.